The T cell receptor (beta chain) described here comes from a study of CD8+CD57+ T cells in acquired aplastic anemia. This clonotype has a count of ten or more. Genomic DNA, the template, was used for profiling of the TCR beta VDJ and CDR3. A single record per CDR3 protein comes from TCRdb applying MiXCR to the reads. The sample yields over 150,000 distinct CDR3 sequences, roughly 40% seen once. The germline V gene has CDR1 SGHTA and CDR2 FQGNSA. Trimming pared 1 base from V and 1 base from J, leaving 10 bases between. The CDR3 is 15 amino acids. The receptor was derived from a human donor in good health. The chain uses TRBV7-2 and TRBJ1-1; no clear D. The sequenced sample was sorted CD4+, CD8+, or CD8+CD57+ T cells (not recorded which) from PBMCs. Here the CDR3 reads CASSLVDRQNTEAFF. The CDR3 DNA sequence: TGTGCCAGCAGCTTAGTGGATAGGCAGAACACTGAAGCTTTCTTT.